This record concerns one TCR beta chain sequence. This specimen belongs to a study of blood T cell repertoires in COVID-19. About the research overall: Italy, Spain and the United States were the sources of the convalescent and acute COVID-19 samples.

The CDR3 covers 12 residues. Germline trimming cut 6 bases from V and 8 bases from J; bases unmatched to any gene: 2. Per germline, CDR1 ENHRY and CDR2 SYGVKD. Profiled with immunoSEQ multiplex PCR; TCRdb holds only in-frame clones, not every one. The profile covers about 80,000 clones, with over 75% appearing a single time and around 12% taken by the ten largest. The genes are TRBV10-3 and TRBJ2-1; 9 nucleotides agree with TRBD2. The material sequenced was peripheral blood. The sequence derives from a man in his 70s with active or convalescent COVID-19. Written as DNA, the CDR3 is TGTGCCATCAGGGAGCGGGGGGATGAGCAGTTCTTC. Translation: CAIRERGDEQFF.